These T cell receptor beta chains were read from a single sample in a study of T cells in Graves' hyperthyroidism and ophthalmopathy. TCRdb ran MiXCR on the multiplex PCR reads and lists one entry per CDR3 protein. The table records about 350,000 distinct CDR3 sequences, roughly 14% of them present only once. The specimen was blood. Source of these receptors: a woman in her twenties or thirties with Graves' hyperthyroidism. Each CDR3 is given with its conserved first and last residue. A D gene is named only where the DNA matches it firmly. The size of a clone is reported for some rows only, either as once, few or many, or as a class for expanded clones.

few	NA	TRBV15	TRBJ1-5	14	CATTGGAGLQPQHF	TGTGCCACCACCGGGGGGGCCGGGCTCCAGCCCCAGCATTTT
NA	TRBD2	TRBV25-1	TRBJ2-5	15	CASSDLAGVSETQYF	TGTGCCAGCAGTGATCTAGCGGGAGTTAGTGAGACCCAGTACTTC
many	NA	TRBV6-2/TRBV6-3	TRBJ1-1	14	CASSYGGLETEAFF	TGTGCCAGCAGTTACGGGGGCTTGGAGACTGAAGCTTTCTTT
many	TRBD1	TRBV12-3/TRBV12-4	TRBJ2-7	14	CASSLSQGSYEQYF	TGTGCCAGCAGTTTGTCACAGGGGTCCTACGAGCAGTACTTC
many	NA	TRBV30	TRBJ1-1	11	CAWKGGREAFF	TGTGCCTGGAAGGGGGGTAGGGAAGCTTTCTTT
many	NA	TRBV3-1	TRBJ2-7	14	CASSPGRGIYEQYF	TGTGCCAGCAGCCCAGGTCGAGGGATCTACGAGCAGTACTTC
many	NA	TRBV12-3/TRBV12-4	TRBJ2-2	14	CASLGPESTGELFF	TGTGCCAGCCTGGGTCCGGAGAGCACCGGGGAGCTGTTTTTT
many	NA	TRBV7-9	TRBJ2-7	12	CASEASSYEQYF	TGTGCCAGCGAGGCGAGCTCCTACGAGCAGTACTTC
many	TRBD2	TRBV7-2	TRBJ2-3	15	CASKLAGGPRDTQYF	TGTGCCAGCAAACTAGCGGGAGGGCCGAGGGATACGCAGTATTTT
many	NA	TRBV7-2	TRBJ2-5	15	CASSLGRGTEETQYF	TGTGCCAGCAGCTTAGGTCGGGGGACGGAAGAGACCCAGTACTTC
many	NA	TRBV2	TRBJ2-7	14	CASVFTGSGNEQYF	TGTGCCAGCGTATTTACAGGGAGTGGCAACGAGCAGTACTTC
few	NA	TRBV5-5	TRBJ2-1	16	CATSPSVVSSYNEQFF	TGTGCCACCAGCCCCTCTGTGGTTAGCTCCTACAATGAGCAGTTCTTC
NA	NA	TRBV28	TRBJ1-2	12	CASSGEAYGYTF	TGTGCCAGCAGTGGGGAGGCCTATGGCTACACCTTC
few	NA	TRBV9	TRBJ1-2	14	CASSVVEIPYGYTF	TGTGCCAGCAGCGTAGTTGAGATTCCCTATGGCTACACCTTC
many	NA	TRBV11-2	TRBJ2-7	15	CASSQPRGLEVEQYF	TGTGCCAGCAGCCAACCACGAGGGCTTGAGGTTGAGCAGTACTTC
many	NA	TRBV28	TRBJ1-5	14	CASSLMGLGQPQHF	TGTGCCAGCAGTTTGATGGGATTGGGTCAGCCCCAGCATTTT